This TCR beta chain is drawn from a study of T cell responses to AZD1222 COVID-19 vaccine. General study points: An increase in Spike-specific TCR breadth and depth was observed after two AZD1222 doses. Nearly half of the spike-specific TCRs reportedly recognize variant regions that carry no mutations. Only a handful of AZD1222 recipients, several in all, had baseline seropositivity.

About this clone itself: The antigen remains unidentified.

CDR3 length: 14 amino acids. Trimming shortened V by 3 bases and J by 5 bases, and 12 bases separated the two germline ends. From germline, CDR1 is KGHDR and CDR2 SFDVKD. Repertoires were generated with immunoSEQ multiplex PCR, while TCRdb's copy carries only in-frame clones and drops some. This sample has 110,000 to 150,000 clones, with about 90% found just once. This receptor was obtained from an adult in good health. Material: peripheral blood, obtained on day 0 of AZD1222 vaccination. The chain is built from TRBV24-1 and TRBJ1-1; TRBD1 might be the D (6 bases). The CDR3 DNA reads as TGTGCCACCAGTGATAAAACAGGGAATACTGAAGCTTTCTTT. Encoded protein: CATSDKTGNTEAFF.